Each of the 32 T cell receptor beta chains below was sequenced from the same sample in a study of cytomegalovirus exposure and HLA in healthy donors (dated by TCRdb to between 2016 and 2019). The library was produced with the immunoSEQ multiplex PCR assay. For the multiplex PCR, a mixture combining 60 forward primers for TCR Vbeta segments and 13 reverse primers for TCR Jbeta segments was used. The immuneACCESS repertoire file appears here via TCRdb, limited to in-frame rearrangements. These files lack a portion of the clones; in checked studies, under half of the deficit traces to unresolved V genes, and the cause of the others is not known. This sample is represented by more than 150,000 clones; roughly 78% of them were singletons. Clones ranked in the top ten supply 1% of the sample. The sequencing input was PBMCs. All receptors come from a woman between 50 and 59 years old in good health and CMV-seropositive.

This clone was seen just once. The chain uses TRBV11-2 and TRBJ2-5; 11 bases are a match to TRBD1. The end of the DNA fits TRBJ2-7 better, so the J call may be wrong. Germline V lookup: CDR1 SGHAT, CDR2 FQNNGV. The CDR3 runs 14 residues. CDR3 nucleotide sequence: TGTGCCAGCAGCTCGGACAGGGGGCTCTACGAGCAGTACTTC. Translation gives CASSSDRGLYEQYF.

The CDR3 sequence: CASSSVKRGGSEQYF. In DNA, the CDR3 is TGTGCCAGCAGTTCCGTTAAGCGGGGAGGCTCCGAGCAGTACTTC. This chain connects TRBV13 to TRBJ2-7; 7 bases fit TRBD2. CDR3 size: 15 residues. V shed 6 bases and J 6 bases; nucleotides not matched to a gene: 14. Germline CDR1 is PRHDT and CDR2 is FYEKMQ (reference sequence).

CDR3 residues: CASSRARETEAFF. The DNA for the CDR3 is TGTGCCAGCAGTCGAGCTAGGGAGACTGAAGCTTTCTTT. This chain uses TRBV11-2 with TRBJ1-1; no clear D gene. Germline lookup yields CDR1 SGHAT and CDR2 FQNNGV. This CDR3 comprises 13 residues. Trimming took 6 bases from V and 5 from J, leaving 13 bases between them.

A few counts support this clone. The V call is TRBV11-3, the J call TRBJ2-1, with 7 bases identical to TRBD1. There are 14 residues in the CDR3. J was trimmed by 7 bases and V by 3 bases; bases with no gene match: 6. Germline-derived CDR1 and CDR2 are SGHNT and YENEEA. CDR3 loop: CASSLGDRVNEQFF. Here the CDR3 DNA reads TGTGCCAGCAGCTTGGGAGACAGGGTTAATGAGCAGTTCTTC.

This chain connects TRBV28 to TRBJ1-5; D possibly corresponds to TRBD1 (6 bases). CDR1 is MDHEN and CDR2 is SYDVKM in the germline V gene. V lost 5 bases and J 0 bases, leaving 23 bases between the germline ends. This CDR3 spans 19 amino acids. The CDR3 reads CASSADRTASIYSNQPQHF. As DNA, the CDR3 is TGTGCCAGCAGTGCTGACCGGACAGCATCTATTTATAGCAATCAGCCCCAGCATTTT.

V is TRBV28 and J is TRBJ1-1, with D unresolved. The CDR3 contains 13 residues. V lost 5 bases, J lost 2 bases, and 9 bases lay in between. Germline loops: CDR1 MDHEN, CDR2 SYDVKM. The CDR3 reads CASSPSVNTEAFF. CDR3 DNA sequence: TGTGCCAGCAGTCCCTCGGTCAACACTGAAGCTTTCTTT.

The chain combines TRBV6-5 with TRBJ1-1; D not certain. Germline V CDR1 and CDR2: MNHEY, SVGAGI. The V end was cut by 2 bases, the J end by 10 bases, with 20 bases between. This CDR3 is built from 15 residues. CDR3: CASSYAGTPRGIAFF. The CDR3, as DNA: TGTGCCAGCAGTTACGCGGGAACACCACGCGGAATAGCTTTCTTT.

The V and J genes are TRBV27 and TRBJ1-1, with 9 positions matching TRBD1. The CDR3 is 12 amino acids. CDR1 and CDR2 (germline): MNHEY, SMNVEV (reference sequence). The V segment lost 4 bases and the J segment 10 bases; nucleotides outside the gene matches: 4. CDR3 nucleotides: TGTGCCAGCAGTTCACAGGGGGCGGCAGCTTTCTTT. Its protein is CASSSQGAAAFF.

The chain has TRBV11-2 and TRBJ1-1; D may be TRBD1 (5 bases). The CDR3 is 14 residues long. CDR1 SGHAT and CDR2 FQNNGV come from the germline V gene. V lost 1 base, J lost 0 bases, and 6 bases lay in between. The DNA of the CDR3 is TGTGCCAGCAGCTTAGCGACAGTGAACACTGAAGCTTTCTTT. Translated, it gives CASSLATVNTEAFF.

J is TRBJ1-1 and V is TRBV4-1, with no clear D. CDR3 length: 14 residues. Looked up from germline, CDR1 is MGHRA and CDR2 is YSYEKL. Trimming took off 3 bases at V and 4 bases at J, with 12 bases between the two ends. This chain's CDR3 is CASSQNFGVTEAFF. Written as DNA, the CDR3 is TGCGCCAGCAGCCAGAACTTCGGGGTCACTGAAGCTTTCTTT.

The rearrangement joins TRBV7-9 to TRBJ1-1; 7 bases are a match to TRBD1. The CDR3 is 14 amino acids. Germline V CDR1 and CDR2: SEHNR, FQNEAQ (reference sequence). Trimming removed 8 bases from V and 1 base from J; junction bases left unmatched: 7. CDR3: CASLRQGSNTEAFF. The CDR3 region has the DNA TGTGCCAGCCTCAGACAGGGATCGAACACTGAAGCTTTCTTT.

This sequence joins TRBV7-9 and TRBJ1-1; no definite D call. From germline, CDR1 is SEHNR and CDR2 FQNEAQ (reference sequence). V gave up 5 bases and J gave up 1 base, with 11 bases separating them. This CDR3 is 14 amino acids long. The CDR3 DNA sequence: TGTGCCAGCAGCGCAGGACTGACGAACACTGAAGCTTTCTTT. Its translation is CASSAGLTNTEAFF. The whole variable domain, filled in from reference TRBV7-9 and TRBJ1-1, reads DTGVSQNPRHKITKRGQNVTFRCDPISEHNRLYWYRQTLGQGPEFLTYFQNEAQLEKSRLLSDRFSAERPKGSFSTLEIQRTEQGDSAMYLCASSAGLTNTEAFFGQGTRLTVV.

This clone showed up just once. Other nucleotide sequences in the sample specify the same CDR3. The rearrangement joins TRBV29-1 to TRBJ2-5; D remains unclear. Trimming stripped 4 bases from V and 5 bases from J, with 5 bases between. CDR1 is SQVTM, CDR2 ANQGSEA, per germline. The CDR3 has 10 amino acids. The CDR3 here is CSVVSETQYF. The CDR3 nucleotides read TGCAGCGTTGTGAGTGAGACCCAGTACTTC.

This chain uses TRBV19 with TRBJ1-1; TRBD1 agrees at 8 bases. V shed 5 bases and J 10 bases; nucleotides not matched to a gene: 6. There are 12 residues in the CDR3. Germline CDR1 and CDR2: LNHDA and SQIVND (reference sequence). DNA for the CDR3: TGTGCCAGTAGTGTGACAGGGGTGGGAGCTTTCTTT. It codes for CASSVTGVGAFF.

This chain joins TRBV28 and TRBJ1-1; no definite D call. V was shortened by 8 bases and J by 4 bases, with 17 bases between the two germline ends. CDR1 and CDR2 (germline): MDHEN, SYDVKM. CDR3 length: 14 residues. The CDR3 region has the DNA TGTGCCAGCGGGCCGCCTGGTTTGAGCACTGAAGCTTTCTTT. Translating it yields CASGPPGLSTEAFF.

A few counts support this clone. This chain connects TRBV6-6 to TRBJ1-2; 8 bases map to TRBD1. This CDR3 is 14 amino acids long. The V gene end was trimmed by 5 bases and the J gene end by 3 bases; junction bases not matched to a gene: 5. Germline V gene sequence: CDR1 MNHNY, CDR2 SVGAGI (reference sequence). The CDR3 DNA reads TGTGCCAGCAGTGCCAGGGGGCTATACTATGGCTACACCTTC. This encodes CASSARGLYYGYTF.

This clone came up a few times. DNA for the CDR3: TGTGCCAGCGGACAGGGTAATCAGCCCCAGCATTTT. Its protein is CASGQGNQPQHF. This rearrangement joins TRBV11-2 to TRBJ1-5, with 8 bases identical to TRBD1. The CDR3 totals 12 residues. The V segment lost 8 bases and the J segment 4 bases; nucleotides outside the gene matches: 1. Germline assignment: CDR1 SGHAT and CDR2 FQNNGV.

The J gene is TRBJ2-3, the V gene TRBV19; the D gene is possibly TRBD1 (6 bases). CDR1 and CDR2 from the germline V gene are LNHDA and SQIVND (reference sequence). The CDR3 has 13 residues. V shed 9 bases and J shed 0 bases, with 10 bases lying between them. CDR3 region: CASRTASTDTQYF. CDR3 DNA sequence: TGTGCCAGCCGGACAGCTAGCACAGATACGCAGTATTTT.

V usage is TRBV7-9 and J usage is TRBJ2-7, with 8 bases that match TRBD1. The CDR3 is made up of 14 amino acids. Germline lookup yields CDR1 SEHNR and CDR2 FQNEAQ (reference sequence). The junction had 6 bases not matched to a gene; V was cut back by 3 bases and J by 5 bases. DNA for the CDR3: TGTGCCAGCAGCTTCTCAGGGGGCCGGGACGAGCAGTACTTC. Amino acids: CASSFSGGRDEQYF.

In regard to this clone: The junction departs from germline at one end; a sequencing error may be responsible. The V call is TRBV6-5, the J call TRBJ1-2, with D tentatively TRBD1 (5 bases). The CDR3 totals 14 residues. The germline CDR1 and CDR2 sequences are MNHEY and SVGAGI. DNA of the CDR3: TGTGCCAGCAGTTACTTGGACAAAGTGGGTGCAGAACGCTTC. Residues: CASSYLDKVGAERF.

This chain joins TRBV4-3 and TRBJ2-5; D possibly corresponds to TRBD2 (5 bases). The CDR3 runs 16 residues. Germline lookup yields CDR1 LGHNA and CDR2 YSLEER. Trimming pared 3 bases from V and 5 bases from J, leaving 19 bases between. The CDR3: CASSHPPRGGGETQYF. As DNA, the CDR3 is TGCGCCAGCAGCCACCCCCCCCGGGGTGGTGGGGAGACCCAGTACTTC.

This clone has just a few counts. The rearrangement joins TRBV6-5 to TRBJ1-1, with D hard to call. This CDR3 contains 15 residues. The germline V gene has CDR1 MNHEY and CDR2 SVGAGI. The ends were cut back, 6 bases at V and 1 base at J, with 15 bases in the middle. The CDR3 bases are TGTGCCAGCAGCCCTGAGTGGGGAGCGAACACTGAAGCTTTCTTT. Its translation is CASSPEWGANTEAFF.

The rearrangement links TRBV5-1 to TRBJ2-5; D unclear. Germline values: CDR1 SGHRS, CDR2 YFSETQ. Trimming stripped 5 bases from V and 5 bases from J, with 13 bases between. This CDR3 has 13 amino acids. CDR3 nucleotides: TGCGCCAGCAGAGCTGACGAAGCGGAGACCCAGTACTTC. The encoded protein is CASRADEAETQYF. Complete variable domain (other parts from reference TRBV5-1 and TRBJ2-5): KAGVTQTPRYLIKTRGQQVTLSCSPISGHRSVSWYQQTPGQGLQFLFEYFSETQRNKGNFPGRFSGRQFSNSRSEMNVSTLELGDSALYLCASRADEAETQYFGPGTRLLVL.

The chain employs TRBV28 and TRBJ2-1; D perhaps matches TRBD2 (5 bases). The germline V gene has CDR1 MDHEN and CDR2 SYDVKM. The CDR3 length is 16 residues. Trimming pared 3 bases from V and 0 bases from J, leaving 12 bases between. The CDR3 DNA follows: TGTGCCAGCAGTTTTGTTGGGAGAAGCTCCTACAATGAGCAGTTCTTC. It translates to CASSFVGRSSYNEQFF.

The chain has TRBV19 and TRBJ1-2, with D perhaps matching TRBD1 (5 bases). Germline lookup yields CDR1 LNHDA and CDR2 SQIVND (reference sequence). The CDR3 totals 15 residues. Trimming cost V 7 bases and J 0 bases, with 15 bases left between them. The CDR3 spells CASTPGDRANYGYTF. The CDR3 coding sequence is TGTGCCAGTACGCCTGGAGACAGAGCTAACTATGGCTACACCTTC.

This clone was picked up one time. The chain has TRBV27 and TRBJ1-1; perhaps TRBD1 as D (6 bases). Germline assignment: CDR1 MNHEY and CDR2 SMNVEV (reference sequence). This CDR3 comprises 14 residues. V was cut by 4 bases and J by 5 bases, with 14 bases left in between. In nucleotides, the CDR3 is TGTGCCAGCAGTTGGGGGGGGGCTGGGACTGAAGCTTTCTTT. Protein sequence: CASSWGGAGTEAFF.

V usage is TRBV5-4 and J usage is TRBJ2-5, with 7 nucleotides matching TRBD1. In germline, CDR1 is SGHNT, CDR2 YYREEE (reference sequence). The CDR3 is 14 residues long. With V trimmed by 4 bases and J by 5 bases, 8 bases remained unmatched. Here the CDR3 DNA reads TGTGCCAGCAGCCCGGACAGGCTGGGCGAGACCCAGTACTTC. Residues: CASSPDRLGETQYF.

The chain carries TRBV25-1 and TRBJ1-1, with D possibly being TRBD1 (5 bases). Looked up from germline, CDR1 is MGHDK and CDR2 is SYGVNS. V was clipped by 3 bases and J by 11 bases, with 13 bases between them. This CDR3 contains 12 residues. CDR3 in amino acids: CASSEGGVKAFF. The CDR3 region has the DNA TGTGCCAGCAGTGAGGGGGGTGTGAAGGCTTTCTTT.

The chain employs TRBV2 and TRBJ1-4, with D perhaps TRBD1 (6 bases). There are 15 residues in the CDR3. Trimming removed 0 bases from V and 3 bases from J, with 8 bases in between. CDR1 is SNHLY, CDR2 FYNNEI, per germline. DNA of the CDR3: TGTGCCAGCAGTGAAGCGACAGGTCCTAATGAAAAACTGTTTTTT. This sequence encodes CASSEATGPNEKLFF.

This clone appeared once. This chain connects TRBV6-5 to TRBJ1-2; D ambiguous. Germline V gene data show CDR1 as MNHEY and CDR2 as SVGAGI. This CDR3 is built from 13 residues. Trimming removed 5 bases from V and 4 bases from J, with 11 bases in between. As DNA, the CDR3 is TGTGCCAGCAGTCCACAGAAATCCTATGGCTACACCTTC. Translated: CASSPQKSYGYTF.

The rearrangement joins TRBV5-1 to TRBJ2-7, with D perhaps matching TRBD1 (6 bases). V was pared by 2 bases and J by 3 bases, with 6 bases between. The length of the CDR3 is 12 residues. Germline assignment: CDR1 SGHRS and CDR2 YFSETQ. This CDR3 is CASSLQGYEQYF. The DNA of the CDR3 is TGCGCCAGCAGCTTACAGGGCTACGAGCAGTACTTC. The full variable domain, rest sourced from reference TRBV5-1 and TRBJ2-7, is KAGVTQTPRYLIKTRGQQVTLSCSPISGHRSVSWYQQTPGQGLQFLFEYFSETQRNKGNFPGRFSGRQFSNSRSEMNVSTLELGDSALYLCASSLQGYEQYFGPGTRLTVT.

This clone came up a few times. This chain joins TRBV19 and TRBJ1-3; 9 positions agree with TRBD1. V was pared by 6 bases and J by 8 bases, with 8 bases of the junction left unmatched. Germline-derived CDR1 and CDR2 are LNHDA and SQIVND (reference sequence). The CDR3 is 14 residues long. Written as DNA, the CDR3 is TGTGCCAGTAGACCTACAGGGGGCCCGGACACCATATATTTT. It yields the protein CASRPTGGPDTIYF. Variable domain in full (rest from reference TRBV19 and TRBJ1-3): DGGITQSPKYLFRKEGQNVTLSCEQNLNHDAMYWYRQDPGQGLRLIYYSQIVNDFQKGDIAEGYSVSREKKESFPLTVTSAQKNPTAFYLCASRPTGGPDTIYFGEGSWLTVV.